This T cell receptor beta chain was sequenced for a study of blood T cells in healthy people across ages. Findings and caveats of the study: Older individuals had lower TCR beta diversity per million T cells (the decline was roughly linear).

The use of a sample-barcoded 5' primer and a J-beta primer mix characterized a second PCR of roughly 6 to 12 cycles. One entry per CDR3 protein results from TCRdb running MiXCR on the 5' RACE reads. The table has some 1.7 million distinct CDR3 sequences, roughly 28% seen once. This CDR3 comprises 17 residues. The germline V gene has CDR1 SGHRS and CDR2 YFSETQ. V dropped 4 bases and J dropped 1 base, with 17 bases sitting between them. A word on this clonotype: The antigen is unknown.

The sequence came from a woman in her twenties or thirties in good health. The genes are TRBV5-1 and TRBJ2-2; the D is unclear. The specimen was blood. The CDR3 coding sequence is TGCGCCAGCAGCGGCCGAACTAACGGGTTGAACACCGGGGAGCTGTTTTTT. Translated: CASSGRTNGLNTGELFF.